The entry below gives a single TCR beta chain sequence along with its context. As yet, its antigen is unknown. The data belong to a study of T cells after yellow fever vaccination. The germline CDR1 and CDR2 sequences are MGHRA and YSYEKL. With V trimmed by 4 bases and J by 5 bases, 11 bases remained unmatched. CDR3 length: 16 amino acids. A process of 5'RACE template switching, which added a universal primer site and UMIs, was used to make TCR cDNA. TCRdb re-analysed the 5' RACE reads in MiXCR, keeping a single row per CDR3 protein. Found here are 400,000 to 450,000 distinct CDR3 sequences, roughly a sixth of them singletons; the top ten hold roughly a sixth. Study outcomes and limitations: From the bulk population, abundant clonotypes could contaminate and appear within FACS-sorted repertoires. Peaking on day 5 versus 15, the secondary response was faster but weaker. Most clones from primary vaccination were detected again post-booster (about 95% CD4, about 88% CD8).

The sample consisted of PBMCs, taken before the yellow fever booster vaccination. The clonotype originates from a man aged 18 to 29 who received the YFV17D yellow fever vaccine. The chain joins TRBV4-1 to TRBJ2-5; TRBD2 agrees at 9 bases. The CDR3 nucleotides are TGCGCCAGCAGCCCGTTTGGCGGGGGGGCTACTGAGACCCAGTACTTC. Residues: CASSPFGGGATETQYF.